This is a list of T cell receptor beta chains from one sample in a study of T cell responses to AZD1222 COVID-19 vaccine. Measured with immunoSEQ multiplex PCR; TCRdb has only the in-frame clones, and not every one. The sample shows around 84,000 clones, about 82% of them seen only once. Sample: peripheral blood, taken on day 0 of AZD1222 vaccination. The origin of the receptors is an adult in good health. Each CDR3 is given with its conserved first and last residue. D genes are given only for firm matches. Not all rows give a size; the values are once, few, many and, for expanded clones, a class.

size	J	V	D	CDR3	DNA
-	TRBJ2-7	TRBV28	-	CASSSQGSMTYEQYF	TGTGCCAGCAGTTCGCAAGGGTCGATGACCTACGAGCAGTACTTC
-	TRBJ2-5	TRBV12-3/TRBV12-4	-	CASRRGELETQYF	TGTGCCAGCAGGAGGGGGGAGCTGGAGACCCAGTACTTC
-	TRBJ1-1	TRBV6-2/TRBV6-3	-	CASSYRGTNTEAFF	TGTGCCAGCAGTTACCGCGGCACGAACACTGAAGCTTTCTTT
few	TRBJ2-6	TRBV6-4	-	CASRGSGANVLTF	TGTGCCAGTCGGGGGTCTGGGGCCAACGTCCTGACTTTC
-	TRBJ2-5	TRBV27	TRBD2	CASSFFPSGGPKETQYF	TGTGCCAGCAGTTTCTTCCCTAGCGGGGGCCCAAAAGAGACCCAGTACTTC
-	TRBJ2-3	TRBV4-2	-	CASRYIGTDTQYF	TGTGCCAGCAGGTACATCGGCACAGATACGCAGTATTTT
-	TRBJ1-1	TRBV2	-	CASRQGPASEAFF	TGTGCCAGCAGGCAGGGGCCGGCCTCTGAAGCTTTCTTT
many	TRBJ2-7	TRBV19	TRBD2	CASSRSAGVGHEQYF	TGTGCCAGTAGTCGCTCAGCGGGAGTCGGCCACGAGCAGTACTTC
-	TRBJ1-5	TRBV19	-	CASSIPGGSQPQHF	TGTGCCAGTAGTATACCAGGTGGTAGTCAGCCCCAGCATTTT
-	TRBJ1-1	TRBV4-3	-	CASSQDLGTETEAFF	TGCGCCAGCAGCCAAGATTTAGGGACTGAAACTGAAGCTTTCTTT
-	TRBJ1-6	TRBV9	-	CASSVGPAGGNSPLHF	TGTGCCAGCAGCGTCGGCCCCGCGGGGGGGAATTCACCCCTCCACTTT
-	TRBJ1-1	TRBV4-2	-	CASSPLGGTEAFF	TGTGCCAGCAGCCCCCTGGGGGGTACTGAAGCTTTCTTT
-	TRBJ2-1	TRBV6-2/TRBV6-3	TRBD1	CASSYAGTAYNEQFF	TGTGCCAGCAGTTACGCCGGGACAGCATACAATGAGCAGTTCTTC
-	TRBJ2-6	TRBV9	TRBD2	CASSTGFRGSGANVLTF	TGTGCCAGCAGCACCGGGTTCCGCGGGAGTGGGGCCAACGTCCTGACTTTC
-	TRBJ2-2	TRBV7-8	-	CASSPSLGEAGELFF	TGTGCCAGCAGCCCTTCCCTAGGGGAGGCCGGGGAGCTGTTTTTT
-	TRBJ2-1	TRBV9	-	CASSLALKDNEQFF	TGTGCCTCCTCGCTAGCTTTAAAAGACAATGAGCAGTTCTTC
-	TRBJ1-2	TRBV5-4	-	CASSFRNDYGYTF	TGTGCCAGCAGCTTCAGGAACGACTATGGCTACACCTTC
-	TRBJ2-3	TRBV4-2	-	CASRAGMTQETDTQYF	TGTGCCAGCAGGGCTGGAATGACCCAGGAGACAGATACGCAGTATTTT
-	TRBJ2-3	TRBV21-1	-	CATLGRNTDTQYF	TGTGCCACACTAGGGAGAAACACAGATACGCAGTATTTT
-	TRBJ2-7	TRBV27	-	CASSPSAGLEQYF	TGTGCCAGCAGTCCCTCCGCAGGGCTCGAGCAGTACTTC
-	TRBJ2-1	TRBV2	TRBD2	CASSIRLAGGFYNEQFF	TGTGCCAGCAGTATAAGACTAGCGGGTGGGTTCTACAATGAGCAGTTCTTC
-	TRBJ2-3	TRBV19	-	CASSISGSTDTQYF	TGTGCCAGTAGTATAAGCGGCAGCACAGATACGCAGTATTTT
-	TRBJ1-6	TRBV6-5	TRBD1	CASSPRRTGPSPLHF	TGTGCCAGCAGCCCCCGACGGACAGGACCTTCACCCCTCCACTTT
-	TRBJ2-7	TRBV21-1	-	CASSARDRVWEQYF	TGTGCCAGCAGCGCCCGGGACAGGGTGTGGGAGCAGTACTTC
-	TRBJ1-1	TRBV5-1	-	CASSLTGMNTEAFF	TGCGCCAGCAGCTTGACGGGAATGAACACTGAAGCTTTCTTT